Described below is a single T cell receptor (beta chain) sequence and its context. The ends lost 6 bases at V and 0 bases at J; junction bases unmatched: 14. Germline-derived CDR1 and CDR2 are MNHEY and SMNVEV (reference sequence). This CDR3 contains 18 residues. The data are from a study of shared clonotypes between healthy human individuals. Generated by immunoSEQ multiplex PCR, the TCRdb table keeps only in-frame clones and is missing some. The sample yields about 2.5 million clones, roughly 92% seen once. The sample taken for sequencing was naive CD4+ T cells from PBMCs. Subset noted: CD45RA+ positively selected. The V and J genes are TRBV27 and TRBJ1-5; 7 bases are shared with TRBD1. The receptor was derived from a man aged 18 to 35 in good health. Some clones in this sample may be carry-over from other donors' samples. CDR3 region: CASRVLGQPFYSNQPQHF. The CDR3, as DNA: TGTGCCAGCAGAGTGTTGGGACAGCCCTTCTATAGCAATCAGCCCCAGCATTTT.